Presented here are 10 T cell receptor beta chains from one specimen sequenced in a study of blood T cell dynamics during melanoma immunotherapy. Libraries were prepared by immunoSEQ multiplex PCR; TCRdb keeps only in-frame clonotypes and omits some of them. The table lists 15,000 to 20,000 clones, approximately 89% of them singletons. Sample time point: pre-treatment baseline. Sequencing was performed on blood, taken from a patient treated with checkpoint blockade. These receptors originate from a human donor with melanoma.

This clone was observed a single time. The genes are TRBV4-3 and TRBJ2-1; 8 positions match TRBD2. This CDR3 has 17 amino acids. The ends lost 0 bases at V and 3 bases at J; junction bases unmatched: 7. Germline V gene lookup returns CDR1 LGHNA and CDR2 YSLEER. The CDR3 loop is CASSQDVIAGLYNEQFF. The CDR3 DNA sequence: TGCGCCAGCAGCCAAGACGTAATAGCGGGGCTCTACAATGAGCAGTTCTTC.

This clone has only a few counts. At one boundary the junction diverges from the germline segment, which might be a read error. The chain joins TRBV29-1 to TRBJ1-3; possibly TRBD1 for D (6 bases). CDR3 length: 11 amino acids. Per the germline V gene, CDR1 is SQVTM and CDR2 is ANQGSEA. CDR3 in amino acids: CSVGGQGKRHF. In DNA form, the CDR3 reads TGCAGCGTTGGAGGTCAGGGGAAGAGGCATTTT. The full variable domain, rest sourced from reference TRBV29-1 and TRBJ1-3, is SAVISQKPSRDICQRGTSLTIQCQVDSQVTMMFWYRQQPGQSLTLIATANQGSEATYESGFVIDKFPISRPNLTFSTLTVSNMSPEDSSIYLCSVGGQGKRHFGEGSWLTVV.

The chain joins TRBV19 to TRBJ2-4; 8 bases map to TRBD2. The CDR3 length is 14 residues. Trimming cost V 9 bases and J 7 bases; bases outside gene matches: 11. Germline V gene data show CDR1 as LNHDA and CDR2 as SQIVND (reference sequence). The CDR3 nucleotides are TGTGCCAGCGCCCGGGAGGGGGGCCGGAACATTCAGTACTTC. Protein product: CASAREGGRNIQYF.

V and J are TRBV30 and TRBJ1-2, with D possibly being TRBD1 (6 bases). Germline V gene sequence: CDR1 GTSNPN, CDR2 SVGIG (reference sequence). Trimming removed 1 base from V and 6 bases from J, with 12 bases in between. CDR3 length: 13 residues. CDR3 coding DNA: TGTGCCTGGAGTGAGAAAGGGGGACATGGCTACACCTTC. Protein: CAWSEKGGHGYTF.

The genes are TRBV30 and TRBJ2-5; 9 bases are shared with TRBD1. TRBJ2-7 explains the end of the DNA better; the J call may be wrong. The CDR3 runs to 14 residues. The germline gives CDR1 GTSNPN, CDR2 SVGIG (reference sequence). Here the CDR3 DNA reads TGTGCCGGGTCCCCCGGGACAGGGACCTACGAGCAGTACTTC. Encoded protein: CAGSPGTGTYEQYF.

The chain joins TRBV7-9 to TRBJ2-3; no reliable D call. Germline V gives CDR1 SEHNR, CDR2 FQNEAQ (reference sequence). This CDR3 is built from 14 residues. V lost 3 bases, J lost 2 bases, and 9 bases lay in between. CDR3 loop: CASSFGRITDTQYF. DNA for the CDR3: TGTGCCAGCAGCTTCGGTCGGATCACAGATACGCAGTATTTT.

In regard to this clone: Within the sample, other DNA sequences also encode this same CDR3. V usage is TRBV5-1 and J usage is TRBJ2-2; no definite D call. From germline, CDR1 is SGHRS and CDR2 YFSETQ. V lost 0 bases to trimming and J lost 0 bases, with 6 bases between them. The CDR3 contains 15 residues. The DNA of the CDR3 is TGCGCCAGCAGCTTGGCGGCAGCGAACACCGGGGAGCTGTTTTTT. Translating it yields CASSLAAANTGELFF.

In DNA form, the CDR3 reads TGTGCCAGCAGCTTAGCAGGGGAGGGGACCCAGTACTTC. Translating it yields CASSLAGEGTQYF. V is TRBV7-9 and J is TRBJ2-5, with TRBD2 matching over 7 bases. V shed 0 bases and J 7 bases; nucleotides not matched to a gene: 2. In germline, CDR1 is SEHNR, CDR2 FQNEAQ (reference sequence). There are 13 residues in the CDR3. Filled out from reference TRBV7-9 and TRBJ2-5, the complete variable domain reads DTGVSQNPRHKITKRGQNVTFRCDPISEHNRLYWYRQTLGQGPEFLTYFQNEAQLEKSRLLSDRFSAERPKGSFSTLEIQRTEQGDSAMYLCASSLAGEGTQYFGPGTRLLVL.

The chain links TRBV10-3 to TRBJ1-3; no firm D call. Germline V gene lookup returns CDR1 ENHRY and CDR2 SYGVKD. CDR3 length: 16 residues. V was cut by 0 bases and J by 0 bases, with 9 bases left in between. CDR3 loop: CAISESYGSSGNTIYF. The CDR3 DNA follows: TGTGCCATCAGTGAGTCGTATGGCAGCTCTGGAAACACCATATATTTT.

This chain connects TRBV18 to TRBJ1-3; D is unresolved. Germline CDR1 is KGHSH and CDR2 is LQKENI. There are 15 residues in the CDR3. Trimming removed 3 bases at V and 0 bases at J, with 9 bases between. CDR3 DNA: TGTGCCAGCTCACCCGACATGAACTCTGGAAACACCATATATTTT. The encoded protein is CASSPDMNSGNTIYF.